The rows below give T cell receptor beta chains drawn from one sample of a study of T-cell memory formation after mild COVID-19. MiXCR, applied by TCRdb to the 5' RACE reads, yields one record per CDR3 protein. In the table there are more than 80,000 distinct CDR3 sequences, over 15% of which are singletons. Sequencing used PBMCs or a T cell subset sorted from them (not recorded which). The receptors originated from an adult woman who had mild COVID-19 (a few samples of this study predate the infection). Cell type and time point are not known. CDR3s include the opening cysteine and the closing phenylalanine or tryptophan. A D gene is named only where the DNA matches it firmly. A clone size is listed for some rows: how often the clone was seen (once, few, many), or a class if it is expanded.

>TRBV20-1|few|TRBD2|TRBJ2-1
CSANRRGLAGYNEQFF
TGCAGTGCCAACAGAAGGGGACTAGCGGGTTACAATGAGCAGTTCTTC
>TRBV5-1|few|TRBD1|TRBJ2-3
CASSPGTVRSTDTQYF
TGCGCCAGCAGCCCTGGGACAGTACGAAGCACAGATACGCAGTATTTT
>TRBV2|few|NA|TRBJ2-7
CAKATRDGSYEQYF
TGTGCCAAAGCTACCCGGGACGGGTCCTACGAGCAGTACTTC
>TRBV19|NA|NA|TRBJ2-7
CASSIEGGPFYEQYF
TGTGCCAGTAGTATAGAAGGGGGTCCGTTCTACGAGCAGTACTTC
>TRBV7-2|NA|TRBD2|TRBJ2-1
CASTGGGGANEQFF
TGTGCCAGCACGGGGGGAGGTGGAGCCAATGAGCAGTTCTTC
>TRBV12-5|few|TRBD1|TRBJ2-7
CASRLAGGYEQYF
TGTGCTAGCCGGTTGGCAGGGGGCTACGAGCAGTACTTC
>TRBV15|NA|TRBD2|TRBJ2-1
CAFALGGSSYNEQFF
TGTGCATTTGCTTTGGGCGGGAGCTCCTACAATGAGCAGTTCTTC
>TRBV6-5|NA|NA|TRBJ2-3
CASTRNPGHLGLFTDTQYF
TGTGCCAGCACTCGAAATCCGGGACATCTTGGTCTATTCACAGATACGCAGTATTTT
>TRBV27|many|NA|TRBJ1-1
CASSFGTEAFF
TGTGCCAGCAGTTTCGGGACTGAAGCTTTCTTT
>TRBV19|many|TRBD1|TRBJ1-5
CASGTGGNQPQHF
TGTGCGTCCGGGACAGGGGGCAATCAGCCCCAGCATTTT
>TRBV19|few|TRBD2|TRBJ2-7
CASGPLAGRGYEQYF
TGTGCCAGTGGGCCTTTAGCGGGAAGGGGGTACGAGCAGTACTTC
>TRBV6-5|few|NA|TRBJ1-2
CASSFESGFNGYTF
TGTGCCAGCAGTTTCGAATCAGGGTTCAATGGCTACACCTTC
>TRBV4-1|once|TRBD2|TRBJ2-3
CASSPSGLAGGLDTQYF
TGCGCCAGCAGCCCCAGCGGACTAGCGGGGGGCTTGGATACGCAGTATTTT
>TRBV5-4|few|NA|TRBJ2-7
CASSLVGADEQYF
TGTGCCAGCAGCTTGGTCGGGGCCGACGAGCAGTACTTC
>TRBV9|few|NA|TRBJ1-2
CASSTNRQDFNYGYTF
TGTGCCAGCAGCACTAACCGACAGGACTTTAACTATGGCTACACCTTC
>TRBV6-5|once|TRBD2|TRBJ2-1
CASSGLADNNEQFF
TGTGCCAGCAGCGGACTAGCGGACAACAATGAGCAGTTCTTC
>TRBV29-1|NA|TRBD1|TRBJ1-1
CSIGQGSTEAFF
TGCAGCATTGGACAGGGGAGCACTGAAGCTTTCTTT
>TRBV20-1|many|NA|TRBJ1-5
CSARDPRGTLYSNQPQHF
TGCAGTGCTAGAGATCCCCGGGGGACGCTTTATAGCAATCAGCCCCAGCATTTT
>TRBV5-1|many|NA|TRBJ2-5
CASSWGPQETQYF
TGCGCCAGCAGCTGGGGGCCCCAAGAGACCCAGTACTTC
>TRBV12-3/TRBV12-4|NA|NA|TRBJ1-2
CASSLDRDAVRQVYTF
TGTGCCAGCAGTTTGGACCGGGACGCCGTCCGGCAGGTCTACACCTTC
>TRBV27|NA|TRBD1|TRBJ1-5
CASSLGTGVEQPQHF
TGTGCCAGCAGTCTCGGGACAGGGGTTGAACAGCCCCAGCATTTT
>TRBV3-1|few|TRBD1|TRBJ2-7
CASSPRDRGNEQYF
TGTGCCAGCAGCCCCCGGGACAGGGGAAACGAGCAGTACTTC
>TRBV6-6|NA|NA|TRBJ1-2
CASSYNPQGYGYTF
TGTGCCAGCAGTTACAATCCCCAGGGGTATGGCTACACCTTC
>TRBV7-9|few|NA|TRBJ1-1
CASSFIPLDKTNTEAFF
TGTGCCAGCAGCTTTATCCCCCTGGACAAGACGAACACTGAAGCTTTCTTT
>TRBV12-3/TRBV12-4|NA|TRBD1|TRBJ2-7
CASTVGQGYEQYF
TGTGCCAGCACCGTCGGACAGGGCTACGAGCAGTACTTC
>TRBV5-1|NA|NA|TRBJ1-1
CASSLAQDRYTEAFF
TGCGCCAGCAGCTTGGCCCAAGATCGGTACACTGAAGCTTTCTTT
>TRBV11-2|few|NA|TRBJ1-4
CASSLDRWGGGSNEKLFF
TGTGCCAGCAGCTTAGATCGTTGGGGAGGAGGTAGTAATGAAAAACTGTTTTTT
>TRBV5-6|few|TRBD1|TRBJ2-7
CASSLSLTPGTGLAEQYF
TGTGCCAGCAGCTTGTCGTTGACGCCCGGGACAGGGCTAGCCGAGCAGTACTTC
>TRBV11-1|NA|NA|TRBJ2-5
CASSFRWQETQYF
TGTGCCAGCAGCTTTCGCTGGCAAGAGACCCAGTACTTC
>TRBV27|NA|NA|TRBJ1-1
CAGDRGAFF
TGTGCCGGGGACCGGGGGGCTTTCTTT
>TRBV19|NA|TRBD1|TRBJ2-6
CASGTGAGANVLTF
TGTGCCAGTGGGACAGGGGCCGGGGCCAACGTCCTGACTTTC
>TRBV12-3/TRBV12-4|many|NA|TRBJ2-7
CASSLKGAGEQYF
TGTGCCAGCAGTTTGAAAGGGGCGGGGGAGCAGTACTTC
>TRBV6-5|few|TRBD2|TRBJ2-1
CASSYSLGLAGDEQFF
TGTGCCAGCAGTTACTCGCTGGGACTAGCGGGAGATGAGCAGTTCTTC
>TRBV27|few|NA|TRBJ2-1
CASRIGSSYNEQFF
TGTGCCAGCAGGATCGGGAGCTCCTACAATGAGCAGTTCTTC